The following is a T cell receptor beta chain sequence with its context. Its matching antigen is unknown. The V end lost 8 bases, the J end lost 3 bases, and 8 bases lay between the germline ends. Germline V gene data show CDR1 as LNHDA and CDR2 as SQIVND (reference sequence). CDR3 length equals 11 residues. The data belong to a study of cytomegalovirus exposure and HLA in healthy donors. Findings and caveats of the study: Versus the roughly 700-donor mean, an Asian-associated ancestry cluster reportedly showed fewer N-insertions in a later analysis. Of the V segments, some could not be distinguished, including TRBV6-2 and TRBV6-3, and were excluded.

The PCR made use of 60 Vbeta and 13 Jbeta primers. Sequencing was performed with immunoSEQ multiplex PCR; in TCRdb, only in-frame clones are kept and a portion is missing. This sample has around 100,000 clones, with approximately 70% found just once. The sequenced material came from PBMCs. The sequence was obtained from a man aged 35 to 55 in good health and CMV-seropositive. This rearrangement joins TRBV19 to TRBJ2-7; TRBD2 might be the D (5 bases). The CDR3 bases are TGTGCCAGTGGACTGCGCTACGAGCAGTACTTC. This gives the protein CASGLRYEQYF.